The present T cell receptor (beta chain) was sequenced within a study of radiotherapy plus CTLA-4 blockade in lung cancer. Study overall: Objective responses emerged in about 20% of patients, and around 31% attained disease control. Notes on the study in general: Tumor-derived TCR clones expanded in blood after radiotherapy plus ipilimumab.

Using immunoSEQ multiplex PCR, the repertoire was profiled, and TCRdb retains in-frame clones only, with some absent. The sample lists approximately 78,000 clones; about 80% were seen once. The CDR3 runs 16 residues. Germline CDR1 SGHTA, CDR2 FQGNSA. V lost 2 bases to trimming and J lost 3 bases; unmatched junction nucleotides: 8. This clone was observed once. The antigen is not known. Sequencing used peripheral blood, obtained from a patient treated with radiotherapy plus ipilimumab. The clonotype was recovered from a human donor with non-small cell lung cancer who had a complete response to radiotherapy plus ipilimumab. The chain is built from TRBV7-2 and TRBJ2-7; the match to TRBD2 covers 9 bases. CDR3 residues: CASSLTAGGRFYEQYF. The CDR3 DNA reads TGTGCCAGCAGCTTAACCGCGGGGGGGCGTTTCTACGAGCAGTACTTC.